These 12 T cell receptor beta chains originate from one sample sequenced in a study of T cells after somatic rescue of genetic block. Clones were sequenced by immunoSEQ multiplex PCR, and TCRdb holds only the in-frame ones, with some missing. The sample records under 15,000 clones, over 65% being singletons. The specimen was peripheral blood mononuclear cells (PBMCs). These TCRs come from a boy between 10 and 17 years old.

This sequence joins TRBV28 and TRBJ2-1; 9 positions agree with TRBD1. The CDR3 sequence is 14 residues long. Germline trimming cut 5 bases from V and 7 bases from J; bases unmatched to any gene: 6. Germline V gene lookup returns CDR1 MDHEN and CDR2 SYDVKM. CDR3 DNA: TGTGCCAGCAGTCCCGGGGACAGGGCTAATGAGCAGTTCTTC. This encodes CASSPGDRANEQFF.

In its sample, this clone is medium-sized. This rearrangement joins TRBV6-5 to TRBJ1-4; a possible D gene is TRBD1 (5 bases). Germline CDR1 reads MNHEY; CDR2 reads SVGAGI. CDR3 length equals 14 residues. Trimming shortened V by 7 bases and J by 8 bases, and 17 bases separated the two germline ends. The CDR3 coding sequence is TGTGCCAGCAAGGGACGGCAGGTGGGAGAAAAACTGTTTTTT. Its protein is CASKGRQVGEKLFF.

DNA for the CDR3: TGTGCCTGGGGACTCCTGAACACTGAAGCTTTCTTT. Protein: CAWGLLNTEAFF. This rearrangement joins TRBV30 to TRBJ1-1, with no clear D. The CDR3 sequence is 12 residues long. Trimming cost V 5 bases and J 0 bases, with 7 bases left between them. Per germline, CDR1 GTSNPN and CDR2 SVGIG (reference sequence).

This clone was picked up a small number of times. The chain joins TRBV6-1 to TRBJ2-5, with D unclear. The CDR3 loop spans 12 amino acids. Germline CDR1 is MNHNS and CDR2 is SASEGT. The V end lost 1 base, the J end lost 13 bases, and 13 bases lay between the germline ends. CDR3 protein: CASSEVLASRYF. CDR3 DNA sequence: TGTGCCAGCAGTGAAGTTCTGGCCTCTAGGTACTTC.

The V and J genes are TRBV5-1 and TRBJ2-7; D not resolved. This CDR3 region has 13 residues. The germline V gene encodes CDR1 SGHRS and CDR2 YFSETQ. Deletions cut 2 bases from V and 2 bases from J, with 8 bases between. CDR3 coding DNA: TGCGCCAGCAGCTTCCAGGCCCCCTACGAGCAGTACTTC. The encoded protein is CASSFQAPYEQYF.

The gene calls are TRBV18 and TRBJ1-2; 10 bases align to TRBD1. Looked up from germline, CDR1 is KGHSH and CDR2 is LQKENI. The CDR3 contains 14 residues. Germline trimming cut 6 bases from V and 3 bases from J; bases unmatched to any gene: 4. In DNA, the CDR3 is TGTGCCAGCTCTCTCGGGACAGGGGACTATGGCTACACCTTC. The encoded protein is CASSLGTGDYGYTF.

V usage is TRBV21-1 and J usage is TRBJ1-2; the table names TRBD1, a call not compared with the DNA. TRBV21-1 is assigned pseudogene status. The CDR3 runs 13 residues. The CDR3 region has the DNA TGTGCCAGGGGGACAGGGTCTAACTATGGCTACACCTTC. Protein sequence: CARGTGSNYGYTF.

The V and J genes are TRBV29-1 and TRBJ1-2; unclear D gene. V lost 4 bases to trimming and J lost 8 bases, with 8 bases between them. The CDR3 is made up of 10 amino acids. Per the germline V gene, CDR1 is SQVTM and CDR2 is ANQGSEA. The CDR3 DNA reads TGCAGCGTTGGAGAGGTCGGCTACACCTTC. Translation: CSVGEVGYTF.

The chain couples TRBV27 to TRBJ1-1, with 7 bases aligning to TRBD1. CDR3 length equals 13 residues. Germline V gene data show CDR1 as MNHEY and CDR2 as SMNVEV (reference sequence). After removal of 2 bases from V and 10 bases from J, the junction contained 7 bases not matched to a gene. In DNA, the CDR3 is TGTGCCAGCAGTTTAAACAGGGGTGGTGGAGCTTTCTTT. As protein: CASSLNRGGGAFF.

This clone appeared a few times. The V gene is TRBV18, the J gene TRBJ2-5; D gene uncertain. This CDR3 comprises 13 residues. The germline CDR1 and CDR2 sequences are KGHSH and LQKENI. V lost 3 bases and J lost 4, with 9 bases in between. CDR3 bases: TGTGCCAGCTCACCGCCCGCAGGAGAGACCCAGTACTTC. It specifies CASSPPAGETQYF.

The chain couples TRBV30 to TRBJ1-3; D call uncertain. The CDR3 consists of 10 residues. CDR1 is GTSNPN, CDR2 SVGIG, per germline (reference sequence). The germline V and J ends were trimmed by 1 base and 5 bases, with 0 bases remaining between them. This CDR3 reads CAWSGNTIYF. The DNA of the CDR3 is TGTGCCTGGAGTGGAAACACCATATATTTT.

In this sample, this clone turned up a few times. This chain connects TRBV11-2 to TRBJ2-3; 7 positions agree with TRBD2. There are 16 residues in the CDR3. V trimming: 5 bases; J trimming: 4 bases; junction bases outside the gene matches: 12. The germline CDR1 and CDR2 sequences are SGHAT and FQNNGV. The CDR3 DNA sequence: TGTGCCAGCAGCCGTTTTTCTAGCGGCCGGGCAGATACGCAGTATTTT. It encodes CASSRFSSGRADTQYF.